This T cell receptor beta chain was profiled in a study of sequential checkpoint blockade in melanoma. About the study: Patients were randomized 1:1 to nivolumab-then-ipilimumab or ipilimumab-then-nivolumab first-line. Maintenance nivolumab came after either treatment sequence.

Treatment denoted: randomized to nivolumab then ipilimumab (arm A) or the reverse (arm B). The protocol was immunoSEQ multiplex PCR, while the TCRdb copy is restricted to in-frame clones and leaves out a portion. Of 35,000 to 45,000 clones listed, roughly 84% are singletons. The clonotype was recovered from a human donor with melanoma. The sequencing used CD8+ T cells sorted from blood (inferred from file names), collected from a patient given nivolumab and ipilimumab in sequence.

The CDR3 spells CASSLSTSGTYEQYF. The DNA of the CDR3 is TGTGCCAGCAGTTTATCTACTAGCGGGACCTACGAGCAGTACTTC. The rearrangement joins TRBV27 to TRBJ2-7; TRBD2 matches 10 bases. The CDR3 extends over 15 amino acids. J gave up 2 bases and V 0 bases, and 1 base lay outside the gene matches. Germline V gene data show CDR1 as MNHEY and CDR2 as SMNVEV (reference sequence).